The clone carrying this T cell receptor (beta chain) was counted at least ten times. The antigen is not known. This record belongs to a study of early T cells in non-severe SARS-CoV-2 infection. The overall study: Whole-blood bulk RNA, unsorted, was sequenced, and chains were unpaired. Broader study findings: VDJdb-based matching was biased toward anti-spike CD8 responses and missed private and CD4 specificities.

Individually, cDNA molecules had unique molecular identifiers attached to them. One entry per CDR3 protein results from TCRdb running MiXCR on the 5' RACE reads. The sample yields 50,000 to 60,000 distinct CDR3 sequences, approximately 8% seen once. The ends lost 3 bases at V and 4 bases at J; junction bases unmatched: 3. The CDR3 consists of 14 residues. Germline V gives CDR1 SGDLS, CDR2 YYNGEE. The clonotype comes from an adult who was a healthcare worker with PCR-confirmed SARS-CoV-2 infection or an uninfected control (not recorded which). Sample: whole blood, taken at baseline. The chain is built from TRBV9 and TRBJ2-7; TRBD2 matches at 11 bases. As DNA, the CDR3 is TGTGCCAGCAGCGCCACTAGCGGGAGTTACGAGCAGTACTTC. Protein sequence: CASSATSGSYEQYF.